This entry is about one TCR beta chain. The antigen remains unidentified. These data are taken from a study of T-cell memory formation after mild COVID-19. General study findings and limits: The study detected some responding clones in pre-infection memory, suggesting cross-reactive memory joined.

Germline-derived CDR1 and CDR2 are KGHSH and LQKENI. V gave up 1 base and J gave up 4 bases, with 10 bases separating them. The length of the CDR3 is 14 residues. Each CDR3 protein is one row after TCRdb ran MiXCR on the 5' RACE reads. The profile shows around 300,000 distinct CDR3 sequences, 8% to 10% of them singletons. The sequence was obtained from a man aged 18 to 30 who had mild COVID-19 (a few samples of this study predate the infection). Cell type and time point are not known. The chain uses TRBV18 and TRBJ2-5, with D possibly TRBD1 on 6 matching bases. The specimen was PBMCs or a T cell subset sorted from them (not recorded which). In DNA form, the CDR3 reads TGTGCCAGCTCACCACAAGGGGGAAGAGAGACCCAGTACTTC. It encodes CASSPQGGRETQYF.